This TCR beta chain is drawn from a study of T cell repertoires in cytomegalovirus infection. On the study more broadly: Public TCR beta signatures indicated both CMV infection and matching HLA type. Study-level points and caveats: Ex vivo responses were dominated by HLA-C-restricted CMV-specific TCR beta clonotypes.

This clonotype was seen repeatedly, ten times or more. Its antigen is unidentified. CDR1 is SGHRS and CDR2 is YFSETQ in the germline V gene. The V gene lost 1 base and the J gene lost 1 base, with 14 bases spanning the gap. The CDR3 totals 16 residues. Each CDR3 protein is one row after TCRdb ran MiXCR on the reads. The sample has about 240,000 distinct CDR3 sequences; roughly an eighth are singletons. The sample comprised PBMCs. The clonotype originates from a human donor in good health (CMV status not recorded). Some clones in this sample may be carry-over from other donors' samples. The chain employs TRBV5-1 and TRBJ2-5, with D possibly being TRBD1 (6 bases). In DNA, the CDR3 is TGCGCCAGCAGCTTGATCGGTGGGGGCGTCCAAGAGACCCAGTACTTC. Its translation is CASSLIGGGVQETQYF.